What follows are 4 T cell receptor beta chains derived from one specimen sequenced in a study of T cell responses to AZD1222 COVID-19 vaccine. The assay was immunoSEQ multiplex PCR, and TCRdb's table has in-frame clones only and misses some. This sample has 83,000 or so clones; more than 75% occur once, and the top ten carry roughly 8.7%. Here the sequenced sample was peripheral blood, taken on day 0 of AZD1222 vaccination. The receptors stem from an adult in good health.

This chain uses TRBV27 with TRBJ1-5; D is uncertain. The germline V gene encodes CDR1 MNHEY and CDR2 SMNVEV (reference sequence). Trimming pared 5 bases from V and 7 bases from J, leaving 12 bases between. CDR3 length equals 13 residues. CDR3 DNA: TGTGCCAGCAGTCTCTCCTTTTTCCAGCCCCAGCATTTT. It codes for CASSLSFFQPQHF.

The chain joins TRBV2 to TRBJ2-1, with D perhaps matching TRBD1 (5 bases). There are 15 residues in the CDR3. V was pared by 3 bases and J by 0 bases, with 9 bases between. Germline lookup yields CDR1 SNHLY and CDR2 FYNNEI. The DNA of the CDR3 is TGTGCCAGCAGTGAGGGGCGGAGCTCCTACAATGAGCAGTTCTTC. Its translation: CASSEGRSSYNEQFF.

The chain combines TRBV18 with TRBJ2-3; the D is unclear. Trimming pared 2 bases from V and 2 bases from J, leaving 17 bases between. The CDR3 totals 17 residues. Germline lookup yields CDR1 KGHSH and CDR2 LQKENI. The CDR3 loop reads CASSPVLSSGPTDTQYF. DNA of the CDR3: TGTGCCAGCTCACCAGTATTGTCCTCTGGTCCCACAGATACGCAGTATTTT.

This clone has just one count. In DNA, the CDR3 is TGTGCCAGCAGTGTTGACTATGGCTACACCTTC. This gives the protein CASSVDYGYTF. The chain links TRBV2 to TRBJ1-2; no firm D call. Trimming pared 4 bases from V and 3 bases from J, leaving 3 bases between. Germline-derived CDR1 and CDR2 are SNHLY and FYNNEI. This CDR3 has 11 residues.